This TCR beta chain was documented in a study of CD8+ T cells in alopecia areata. CD4+ cells from 4 to 6 patients were sorted into CD25+CD127- cells. RNA extraction was followed by reverse transcription into cDNA, which acted as the sequencing template. Generated by immunoSEQ multiplex PCR, the TCRdb table keeps only in-frame clones and is missing some. The sample yields about 20,000 clones, approximately 60% seen once. Sequenced: CD4+ Tregs sorted from blood. This TCR was sampled from a human donor with alopecia areata.

CDR3 protein: CASSETGSYGYTF. The DNA of the CDR3 is TGCGCCAGCAGCGAAACTGGGAGCTATGGCTACACCTTC. The rearrangement links TRBV5-1 to TRBJ1-2; no definite D call. Trimming removed 4 bases from V and 4 bases from J, with 11 bases in between. Germline values: CDR1 SGHRS, CDR2 YFSETQ. The CDR3 length is 13 residues.